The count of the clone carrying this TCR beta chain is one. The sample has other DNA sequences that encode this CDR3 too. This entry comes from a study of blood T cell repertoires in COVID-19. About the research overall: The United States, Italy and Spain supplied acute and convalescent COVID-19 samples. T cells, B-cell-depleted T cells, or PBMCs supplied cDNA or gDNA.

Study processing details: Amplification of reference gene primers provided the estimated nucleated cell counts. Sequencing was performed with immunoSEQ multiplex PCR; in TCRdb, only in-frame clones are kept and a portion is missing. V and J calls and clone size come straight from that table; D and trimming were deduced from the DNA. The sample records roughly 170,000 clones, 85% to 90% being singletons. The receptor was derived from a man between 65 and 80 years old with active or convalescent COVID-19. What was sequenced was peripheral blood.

The CDR3 region has the DNA TGTGCCAGCAGCTTACGGGGAGGAGGGCAGCCCCAGCATTTT. Amino acids: CASSLRGGGQPQHF. The chain joins TRBV7-2 to TRBJ1-5; D call uncertain. V was trimmed by 2 bases and J by 7 bases, leaving 12 bases between them. The CDR3 has 14 residues. The germline CDR1 and CDR2 sequences are SGHTA and FQGNSA. The full variable domain, in which reference TRBV7-2 and TRBJ1-5 provide the parts outside the CDR3, is GAGVSQSPSNKVTEKGKDVELRCDPISGHTALYWYRQSLGQGLEFLIYFQGNSAPDKSGLPSDRFSAERTGGSVSTLTIQRTQQEDSAVYLCASSLRGGGQPQHFGDGTRLSIL.